The 27 T cell receptor beta chains below all came from one sample that was sequenced in a study of response to subunit inactivated influenza vaccine. TCRdb re-analysed the RT-PCR reads in MiXCR, keeping a single row per CDR3 protein. This table holds some 500,000 distinct CDR3 sequences, about 17% found once. Sequencing was performed on CD4+ T cells sorted from PBMCs, taken around 2 years after vaccination. These receptors were taken from a man aged 50 to 69 who received an inactivated influenza vaccine.

A few counts support this clonotype. Its ends do not fully match the called genes, so a read error is possible. This rearrangement joins TRBV4-1 to TRBJ2-2; 7 bases are shared with TRBD2. CDR1 is MGHRA, CDR2 YSYEKL, per germline. The CDR3 covers 15 residues. CDR3 coding DNA: TGCGCCAGCAGACAAGGTGCGGGGGATGCCGGGGAGCTGTTTTTT. It yields the protein CASRQGAGDAGELFF.

V usage is TRBV4-3 and J usage is TRBJ2-5; 9 nucleotides line up with TRBD1. The germline V gene encodes CDR1 LGHNA and CDR2 YSLEER. The J segment lost 6 bases and the V segment lost 4 bases, leaving 3 bases of the junction unmatched. This CDR3 region has 13 residues. In nucleotides, the CDR3 is TGCGCCAGCAGCCGGGACAGGGAAAAGACCCAGTACTTC. Translation gives CASSRDREKTQYF.

Only a few counts were recorded for this clonotype. The gene calls are TRBV5-6 and TRBJ2-5; D not resolved. Germline V gives CDR1 SGHDT, CDR2 YYEEEE. The V end lost 2 bases, the J end lost 2 bases, and 7 bases lay between the germline ends. The CDR3 is 13 amino acids. CDR3 DNA sequence: TGTGCCAGCAGCTTCCGTTCACAAGAGACCCAGTACTTC. This translates into CASSFRSQETQYF.

This clonotype was counted only a few times. In DNA form, the CDR3 reads TGCAGTGCTAGAGATCCAGGGAGGCGTTACACTGAAGCTTTCTTT. Protein sequence: CSARDPGRRYTEAFF. The chain couples TRBV20-1 to TRBJ1-1, with D possibly matching TRBD1 (5 bases). V was pared by 0 bases and J by 3 bases, with 14 bases between. Germline V gene lookup returns CDR1 DFQATT and CDR2 SNEGSKA (reference sequence). This CDR3 region has 15 residues.

The chain joins TRBV19 to TRBJ1-5; weak D call: TRBD1 (5 bases). The CDR3 totals 12 residues. Germline assignment: CDR1 LNHDA and CDR2 SQIVND (reference sequence). The V end was cut by 6 bases, the J end by 3 bases, with 6 bases between. For the CDR3, the DNA is TGTGCCAGTAGGGGGGACAATCAGCCCCAGCATTTT. As protein: CASRGDNQPQHF.

This chain's CDR3 is CSVGDFYGYTF. The DNA of the CDR3 is TGCAGCGTTGGAGATTTCTATGGCTACACCTTC. The chain employs TRBV29-1 and TRBJ1-2; D is unclear. Germline V gene sequence: CDR1 SQVTM, CDR2 ANQGSEA. With 4 bases removed from V and 4 bases from J, the gap between germline ends came to 7 bases. The CDR3 runs to 11 residues.

Ten or more counts support this clonotype. The chain carries TRBV4-1 and TRBJ1-1; possible D gene TRBD1, 6 bases. The CDR3 runs 15 residues. The germline V gene encodes CDR1 MGHRA and CDR2 YSYEKL. V was cut by 4 bases and J by 0 bases, with 12 bases left in between. CDR3 bases: TGCGCCAGCAGCCGTTACAGGGAATTGAACACTGAAGCTTTCTTT. Translation: CASSRYRELNTEAFF.

This clonotype was found a few times. This CDR3 reads CASSQDVGQEGYTF. The CDR3, as DNA: TGTGCCAGCAGCCAAGATGTAGGTCAGGAGGGCTACACCTTC. The rearrangement uses TRBV4-2 and TRBJ1-2; D is uncertain. CDR1 LGHNA and CDR2 YNFKEQ come from the germline V gene. V dropped 0 bases and J dropped 8 bases, with 13 bases sitting between them. This CDR3 is built from 14 residues.

The rearrangement links TRBV12-3 or TRBV12-4 to TRBJ1-4; D remains unclear. V shed 10 bases and J shed 8 bases, with 17 bases lying between them. CDR3 length: 13 residues. The CDR3: CATLGLPGEKLFF. The CDR3 DNA sequence: TGTGCCACCTTGGGTCTCCCCGGGGAAAAACTGTTTTTT.

The chain couples TRBV7-2 to TRBJ2-3; 7 nucleotides line up with TRBD1. The CDR3 sequence is 16 residues long. The J segment lost 1 base and the V segment lost 5 bases, leaving 9 bases of the junction unmatched. Germline CDR1 is SGHTA and CDR2 is FQGNSA. The CDR3 is CASSESTGLRTDTQYF. CDR3 DNA: TGTGCCAGCAGCGAATCGACAGGGCTCCGCACAGATACGCAGTATTTT. The full variable domain, rest sourced from reference TRBV7-2 and TRBJ2-3, is GAGVSQSPSNKVTEKGKDVELRCDPISGHTALYWYRQSLGQGLEFLIYFQGNSAPDKSGLPSDRFSAERTGGSVSTLTIQRTQQEDSAVYLCASSESTGLRTDTQYFGPGTRLTVL.

This clonotype appeared a few times. The chain uses TRBV12-3 or TRBV12-4 and TRBJ2-1; TRBD1 agrees at 9 bases. This CDR3 has 16 residues. After removal of 6 bases from V and 0 bases from J, the junction contained 6 bases not matched to a gene. The CDR3 region is CASSPTGGGSYNEQFF. The CDR3 DNA reads TGTGCCAGCAGCCCGACAGGGGGAGGCTCCTACAATGAGCAGTTCTTC.

This clonotype was seen at least ten times. The chain employs TRBV28 and TRBJ2-7; D perhaps matches TRBD1 (6 bases). The CDR3 is 12 residues long. V gave up 6 bases and J gave up 3 bases, with 9 bases separating them. CDR1 and CDR2 (germline): MDHEN, SYDVKM. CDR3 coding DNA: TGTGCCAGCAGGCTACAGGGCTACGAGCAGTACTTC. Amino acid sequence: CASRLQGYEQYF.

The rearrangement joins TRBV5-4 to TRBJ2-1, with a weak D call TRBD2 (6 bases). V lost 6 bases and J lost 3, with 13 bases in between. Germline-derived CDR1 and CDR2 are SGHNT and YYREEE (reference sequence). The CDR3 runs to 14 residues. The CDR3 DNA reads TGTGCCAGCACCGCTCGGGGGAACTACAATGAGCAGTTCTTC. As protein: CASTARGNYNEQFF.

For the CDR3, the DNA is TGTGCCAGCAGCCTACTACTATATTCGGGGAACTACGAGCAGTACTTC. Translation: CASSLLLYSGNYEQYF. The gene calls are TRBV6-1 and TRBJ2-7; a possible D gene is TRBD2 (5 bases). The CDR3 is made up of 16 amino acids. The germline V gene has CDR1 MNHNS and CDR2 SASEGT. Trimming shortened V by 6 bases and J by 3 bases, and 21 bases separated the two germline ends.

This clonotype was seen a handful of times. The chain recombines TRBV5-1 with TRBJ2-3; TRBD1 matches 9 bases. Germline lookup yields CDR1 SGHRS and CDR2 YFSETQ. This CDR3 is 15 amino acids long. V lost 1 base, J lost 4 bases, and 4 bases stayed unmatched. The CDR3 DNA sequence: TGCGCCAGCAGCTTGATGGGACAGGGTGCAGATACGCAGTATTTT. It encodes CASSLMGQGADTQYF.

V usage is TRBV6-5 and J usage is TRBJ2-5; D gene unclear. The CDR3 has 11 residues. Germline loops: CDR1 MNHEY, CDR2 SVGAGI. Trimming took 7 bases from V and 3 from J, leaving 6 bases between them. CDR3 in amino acids: CASKAEETQYF. The DNA for the CDR3 is TGTGCCAGCAAGGCGGAAGAGACCCAGTACTTC.

The rearrangement uses TRBV25-1 and TRBJ2-5, with a possible D match to TRBD2 (5 bases). The CDR3 consists of 15 residues. Germline CDR1 reads MGHDK; CDR2 reads SYGVNS. V was clipped by 0 bases and J by 5 bases, with 13 bases between them. The DNA for the CDR3 is TGTGCCAGCAGTGAATATGGGTCGGGGTACGAGACCCAGTACTTC. It translates to CASSEYGSGYETQYF.

The chain links TRBV9 to TRBJ2-1, with TRBD2 identical over 7 bases. The CDR3 runs 16 residues. Germline V gives CDR1 SGDLS, CDR2 YYNGEE. J gave up 1 base and V 0 bases, and 4 bases lay outside the gene matches. In nucleotides, the CDR3 is TGTGCCAGCAGCGTAGGGGAGGGTAGGTCCTACAATGAGCAGTTCTTC. Protein: CASSVGEGRSYNEQFF.

This clonotype appeared many times. The CDR3 protein is CSVRTGYNSYEQYF. DNA of the CDR3: TGCAGCGTAAGGACAGGGTATAATTCCTACGAGCAGTACTTC. This rearrangement joins TRBV29-1 to TRBJ2-7, with TRBD1 identical over 8 bases. V shed 6 bases, J shed 1 base, and the junction held 8 bases outside the gene matches. The germline V gene encodes CDR1 SQVTM and CDR2 ANQGSEA. The CDR3 is made up of 14 amino acids.

The chain joins TRBV20-1 to TRBJ1-1; no clear D gene. Trimming took 1 base from V and 10 from J, leaving 7 bases between them. Germline V CDR1 and CDR2: DFQATT, SNEGSKA (reference sequence). CDR3 length: 10 residues. This CDR3 is CSARAGAAFF. CDR3 nucleotide sequence: TGCAGTGCTAGAGCAGGAGCAGCTTTCTTT.

This clonotype came up a few times. CDR3 coding DNA: TGTGCCAGCTCACCCACGGGACAGGGAGGCCACGAGCAGTACTTC. Translation: CASSPTGQGGHEQYF. The chain carries TRBV18 and TRBJ2-7; the match to TRBD1 covers 9 bases. The CDR3 spans 15 residues. Germline V CDR1 and CDR2: KGHSH, LQKENI. J lost 5 bases, V lost 3 bases, and 8 bases had no gene match.

The table lists this clonotype with a few counts. This chain links TRBV20-1 with TRBJ2-5; 12 nucleotides agree with TRBD2. After removal of 6 bases from V and 5 bases from J, the junction contained 10 bases not matched to a gene. CDR1 and CDR2 (germline): DFQATT, SNEGSKA (reference sequence). The CDR3 runs to 15 residues. For the CDR3, the DNA is TGCAGTGCCAGGATGACTAGCGGGAGTCGGGAGACCCAGTACTTC. Translated, it gives CSARMTSGSRETQYF.

At least ten counts were recorded for this clonotype. The V gene is TRBV7-8, the J gene TRBJ2-3; D is unclear. V was trimmed by 7 bases and J by 2 bases, leaving 10 bases between them. CDR3 size: 13 residues. Germline CDR1 SGHVS, CDR2 FQNEAQ. CDR3 loop: CASNLGHTDTQYF. In DNA, the CDR3 is TGTGCCAGCAATCTCGGTCACACAGATACGCAGTATTTT.

This clonotype occurred many times. The chain links TRBV12-3 or TRBV12-4 to TRBJ2-7, with D unresolved. Trimming removed 6 bases at V and 5 bases at J, with 14 bases between. CDR3 length: 13 amino acids. CDR3 nucleotides: TGTGCCAGCAGGGGGTTGGATACCAACGAGCAGTACTTC. Translating gives CASRGLDTNEQYF.

This clonotype was picked up a small number of times. This chain uses TRBV15 with TRBJ2-7, with no clear D. V dropped 8 bases and J dropped 4 bases, with 12 bases sitting between them. CDR3 size: 12 residues. Germline loops: CDR1 LNHNV, CDR2 YYDKDF (reference sequence). CDR3 sequence reads: CATGDLGYEQYF. The CDR3 region has the DNA TGTGCCACCGGAGACTTGGGATACGAGCAGTACTTC.

This clonotype occurred a few times. This rearrangement joins TRBV11-2 to TRBJ2-5, with 8 bases matching TRBD2. The CDR3 is 18 amino acids. J lost 5 bases, V lost 5 bases, and 19 bases had no gene match. Germline-derived CDR1 and CDR2 are SGHAT and FQNNGV. Here the CDR3 reads CASSHRPSSGIVRETQYF. The CDR3 bases are TGTGCCAGCAGCCACCGCCCCAGTAGCGGGATAGTTAGGGAGACCCAGTACTTC.

In its sample, this clonotype was seen a few times. The CDR3 reads CASSQEGTAFDTQYF. CDR3 bases: TGTGCCAGCAGCCAAGAAGGGACCGCTTTCGATACGCAGTATTTT. The chain uses TRBV4-2 and TRBJ2-3, with D possibly called TRBD1 or TRBD2 (5 bases each). CDR1 and CDR2 (germline): LGHNA, YNFKEQ. Trimming removed 0 bases from V and 6 bases from J, with 13 bases in between. The CDR3 totals 15 residues.